The rows below give T cell receptor beta chains drawn from one sample of a study of early T cells in non-severe SARS-CoV-2 infection. In TCRdb, the 5' RACE reads were re-called with MiXCR into one record per CDR3 protein. The table includes about 46,000 distinct CDR3 sequences, roughly a tenth detected once. The sequencing here drew on whole blood, taken at baseline. All receptors come from an adult who was a healthcare worker with PCR-confirmed SARS-CoV-2 infection or an uninfected control (not recorded which). The CDR3 runs from the conserved cysteine through the conserved F or W. A D gene is named only where the DNA matches it firmly. Clone size is shown for a subset of rows, as once, few, many or a class of expanded clone.

D: -
size: -
J: TRBJ2-1
V: TRBV12-3/TRBV12-4
CDR3: CASSLGSRRFF
DNA: TGTGCCAGCAGTTTAGGCAGCCGAAGGTTCTTC

D: -
size: many
J: TRBJ2-3
V: TRBV4-3
CDR3: CASSQSQAGSTDTQYF
DNA: TGCGCCAGCAGCCAAAGCCAAGCGGGTAGCACAGATACGCAGTATTTT

D: -
size: -
J: TRBJ1-1
V: TRBV15
CDR3: CATSGPLGNTEAFF
DNA: TGTGCCACCAGCGGGCCATTAGGGAACACTGAAGCTTTCTTT

D: -
size: -
J: TRBJ2-1
V: TRBV24-1
CDR3: CATSPRQINEQFF
DNA: TGTGCCACCAGTCCAAGACAAATCAATGAGCAGTTCTTC

D: -
size: many
J: TRBJ1-4
V: TRBV12-3/TRBV12-4
CDR3: CASSFAPVNEKLFF
DNA: TGTGCCAGCAGTTTTGCACCTGTTAATGAAAAACTGTTTTTT

D: -
size: few
J: TRBJ1-3
V: TRBV7-9
CDR3: CASSLRGERSGNTIYF
DNA: TGTGCCAGCAGCTTGAGAGGGGAGAGATCTGGAAACACCATATATTTT

D: -
size: few
J: TRBJ1-5
V: TRBV5-1
CDR3: CASSKGGASNQPQHF
DNA: TGCGCCAGCAGCAAAGGAGGAGCTAGCAATCAGCCCCAGCATTTT

D: -
size: many
J: TRBJ2-1
V: TRBV18
CDR3: CASSPGQNNEQFF
DNA: TGTGCCAGCTCACCTGGGCAGAACAATGAGCAGTTCTTC

D: TRBD2
size: many
J: TRBJ2-3
V: TRBV4-3
CDR3: CASSQDLRTSGTSTDTQYF
DNA: TGCGCCAGCAGCCAAGATCTCCGTACTAGCGGCACTAGCACAGATACGCAGTATTTT

D: TRBD2
size: many
J: TRBJ2-2
V: TRBV19
CDR3: CASRAGGSTGELFF
DNA: TGTGCCAGTAGGGCGGGGGGTAGCACCGGGGAGCTGTTTTTT

D: TRBD2
size: -
J: TRBJ2-7
V: TRBV20-1
CDR3: CSAMGLAGAYEQYF
DNA: TGCAGTGCGATGGGACTAGCGGGGGCCTACGAGCAGTACTTC

D: -
size: many
J: TRBJ1-1
V: TRBV7-9
CDR3: CASSLVSAEAFF
DNA: TGTGCCAGCAGCTTAGTCAGCGCTGAAGCTTTCTTT

D: -
size: many
J: TRBJ2-1
V: TRBV19
CDR3: CASSRQVFNEQFF
DNA: TGTGCCAGTAGTCGCCAGGTATTTAATGAGCAGTTCTTC

D: -
size: -
J: TRBJ2-7
V: TRBV3-1
CDR3: CASSQVNSYEQYF
DNA: TGTGCCAGCAGCCAGGTTAATTCCTACGAGCAGTACTTC

D: TRBD2
size: few
J: TRBJ2-5
V: TRBV7-6
CDR3: CASSSGTYQETQYF
DNA: TGTGCCAGCAGCAGCGGGACCTATCAAGAGACCCAGTACTTC

D: TRBD1
size: many
J: TRBJ2-5
V: TRBV7-9
CDR3: CASSSGTGSQETQYF
DNA: TGTGCCAGCAGCTCGGGGACAGGGTCCCAAGAGACCCAGTACTTC

D: TRBD1
size: few
J: TRBJ1-1
V: TRBV18
CDR3: CASSPTGAGTEVFF
DNA: TGTGCCAGCTCGCCCACAGGGGCTGGGACTGAAGTTTTCTTT

D: TRBD2
size: many
J: TRBJ2-7
V: TRBV28
CDR3: CASRHSSGSYEQYF
DNA: TGTGCCAGCAGGCATTCTAGCGGGAGTTACGAGCAGTACTTC

D: -
size: few
J: TRBJ1-1
V: TRBV28
CDR3: CASSLRGEDTEAFF
DNA: TGTGCCAGCAGTTTAAGGGGTGAGGACACTGAAGCTTTCTTT

D: TRBD1
size: few
J: TRBJ2-5
V: TRBV7-9
CDR3: CASSLARGTGAETQYF
DNA: TGTGCCAGCAGCTTAGCGAGAGGGACAGGGGCAGAGACCCAGTACTTC

D: -
size: many
J: TRBJ1-1
V: TRBV11-2
CDR3: CASSPGGGGGSAFF
DNA: TGTGCCAGCAGCCCTGGAGGAGGCGGGGGATCGGCTTTCTTT

D: -
size: -
J: TRBJ2-2
V: TRBV7-6
CDR3: CASSLGPDTGELFF
DNA: TGTGCCAGCAGCTTAGGGCCGGACACCGGGGAGCTGTTTTTT

D: -
size: -
J: TRBJ2-1
V: TRBV7-9
CDR3: CASSLVNYNEQFF
DNA: TGTGCCAGCAGCTTAGTTAACTACAATGAGCAGTTCTTC

D: -
size: -
J: TRBJ2-7
V: TRBV4-3
CDR3: CASSQDIGGEQYF
DNA: TGCGCCAGCAGCCAAGATATCGGAGGAGAGCAGTACTTC

D: -
size: few
J: TRBJ2-7
V: TRBV6-5
CDR3: CASSYQGPSYEQYF
DNA: TGTGCCAGCAGTTACCAGGGGCCCTCCTACGAGCAGTACTTC

D: -
size: medium-sized
J: TRBJ2-1
V: TRBV12-3/TRBV12-4
CDR3: CASGLRLEQFF
DNA: TGTGCCAGCGGGTTACGATTGGAGCAGTTCTTC

D: -
size: -
J: TRBJ1-1
V: TRBV5-1
CDR3: CASSLEAGRNTEAFF
DNA: TGCGCCAGCAGCTTGGAAGCAGGCCGGAACACTGAAGCTTTCTTT

D: -
size: -
J: TRBJ2-7
V: TRBV12-3/TRBV12-4
CDR3: CASTGLADYEQYF
DNA: TGTGCCAGCACAGGACTTGCCGACTACGAGCAGTACTTC

D: -
size: few
J: TRBJ1-1
V: TRBV7-2
CDR3: CASSRGVLEAFF
DNA: TGTGCCAGCAGCCGCGGGGTTCTTGAAGCTTTCTTT

D: TRBD1
size: many
J: TRBJ2-7
V: TRBV7-2
CDR3: CASSFSQGARPYEQYF
DNA: TGTGCCAGCAGCTTTTCTCAGGGGGCGAGGCCCTACGAGCAGTACTTC

D: TRBD2
size: -
J: TRBJ2-1
V: TRBV7-8
CDR3: CASSLGLAGNEQFF
DNA: TGTGCCAGCAGCTTAGGACTAGCGGGCAATGAGCAGTTCTTC

D: -
size: few
J: TRBJ1-6
V: TRBV7-9
CDR3: CASSPNVGSPLHF
DNA: TGTGCCAGCAGCCCGAACGTGGGGTCACCCCTCCACTTT

D: TRBD2
size: few
J: TRBJ2-4
V: TRBV12-3/TRBV12-4
CDR3: CASSFGWEGKNIQYF
DNA: TGTGCCAGCAGTTTCGGGTGGGAGGGCAAAAACATTCAGTACTTC

D: -
size: few
J: TRBJ2-1
V: TRBV7-9
CDR3: CASSLEALALGEQFF
DNA: TGTGCCAGCAGCTTAGAGGCCCTAGCGCTCGGTGAGCAGTTCTTC

D: TRBD1
size: -
J: TRBJ2-6
V: TRBV4-1
CDR3: CASSPQGASGANVLTF
DNA: TGCGCCAGCAGCCCCCAGGGGGCGAGTGGGGCCAACGTCCTGACTTTC

D: -
size: medium-sized
J: TRBJ2-7
V: TRBV13
CDR3: CASSLTSATYEQYF
DNA: TGTGCCAGCAGCTTAACGAGCGCCACCTACGAGCAGTACTTC

D: TRBD1
size: many
J: TRBJ2-7
V: TRBV6-1
CDR3: CASSGTGFQSEQYF
DNA: TGTGCCAGCAGTGGGACAGGATTCCAGTCCGAGCAGTACTTC

D: -
size: -
J: TRBJ2-2
V: TRBV10-3
CDR3: CAISSGMDTGELFF
DNA: TGTGCCATCTCTTCAGGGATGGACACCGGGGAGCTGTTTTTT

D: TRBD2
size: few
J: TRBJ2-7
V: TRBV28
CDR3: CASSLGTSGIWEQYF
DNA: TGTGCCAGCAGTTTAGGGACTAGCGGGATTTGGGAGCAGTACTTC

D: TRBD1
size: -
J: TRBJ1-3
V: TRBV28
CDR3: CASSPGTAGNTIYF
DNA: TGTGCCAGCAGTCCAGGGACAGCTGGAAACACCATATATTTT

D: -
size: few
J: TRBJ1-4
V: TRBV6-1
CDR3: CASSEYGPEKLFF
DNA: TGTGCCAGCAGTGAATACGGGCCCGAAAAACTGTTTTTT

D: -
size: -
J: TRBJ2-7
V: TRBV11-2
CDR3: CASSLVYLEGYEQYF
DNA: TGTGCCAGCAGCTTAGTCTATCTTGAGGGGTACGAGCAGTACTTC

D: -
size: -
J: TRBJ1-1
V: TRBV3-1
CDR3: CASSQRPIDTEAFF
DNA: TGTGCCAGCAGCCAAAGGCCAATAGACACTGAAGCTTTCTTT

D: TRBD1
size: -
J: TRBJ2-5
V: TRBV18
CDR3: CASSRGQKETQYF
DNA: TGTGCCAGCTCACGGGGACAGAAGGAGACCCAGTACTTC

D: -
size: few
J: TRBJ2-1
V: TRBV11-2
CDR3: CASSLAVGAYNEQFF
DNA: TGTGCCAGCAGCTTAGCTGTAGGAGCCTACAATGAGCAGTTCTTC

D: -
size: -
J: TRBJ1-5
V: TRBV5-1
CDR3: CASSLEVGNQPQHF
DNA: TGCGCCAGCAGCTTGGAAGTGGGAAATCAGCCCCAGCATTTT

D: -
size: medium-sized
J: TRBJ2-7
V: TRBV7-2
CDR3: CASSSNRDSYEQYF
DNA: TGTGCCAGCAGCTCGAACAGGGATTCCTACGAGCAGTACTTC

D: -
size: few
J: TRBJ2-1
V: TRBV7-2
CDR3: CASSLALVPGDNEQFF
DNA: TGTGCCAGCAGCTTAGCGCTTGTCCCAGGGGACAATGAGCAGTTCTTC

D: -
size: -
J: TRBJ2-3
V: TRBV27
CDR3: CASSFPSTDTQYF
DNA: TGTGCCAGCAGTTTTCCATCCACAGATACGCAGTATTTT

D: -
size: many
J: TRBJ2-3
V: TRBV29-1
CDR3: CSGATDTQYF
DNA: TGCAGCGGAGCGACAGATACGCAGTATTTT

D: -
size: many
J: TRBJ2-2
V: TRBV29-1
CDR3: CSVAGFNTGELFF
DNA: TGCAGCGTTGCAGGATTCAACACCGGGGAGCTGTTTTTT

D: -
size: few
J: TRBJ1-1
V: TRBV29-1
CDR3: CSVEVLQMNTEAFF
DNA: TGCAGCGTTGAGGTACTCCAAATGAACACTGAAGCTTTCTTT

D: TRBD1
size: -
J: TRBJ1-1
V: TRBV18
CDR3: CASSPFGTGNTEAFF
DNA: TGTGCCAGCTCACCGTTTGGGACAGGGAACACTGAAGCTTTCTTT

D: TRBD1
size: -
J: TRBJ1-2
V: TRBV10-3
CDR3: CAISGGTVYGYTF
DNA: TGTGCCATCAGTGGGGGGACAGTCTATGGCTACACCTTC

D: -
size: many
J: TRBJ2-3
V: TRBV7-2
CDR3: CASSIDTDTQYF
DNA: TGTGCCAGCAGCATAGACACAGATACGCAGTATTTT

D: -
size: many
J: TRBJ2-3
V: TRBV10-3
CDR3: CAISDPLTDTQYF
DNA: TGTGCCATCAGTGACCCCCTCACAGATACGCAGTATTTT

D: -
size: many
J: TRBJ1-2
V: TRBV10-3
CDR3: CAISRDGTNYGYTF
DNA: TGTGCCATCAGTAGAGACGGGACTAACTATGGCTACACCTTC